Detailed here is one T cell receptor (beta chain). As yet, its antigen is unknown. The data are from a study of T-cell memory formation after mild COVID-19. Amplification by 5'RACE using constant-segment primers produced TCR alpha and TCR beta cDNA libraries that carried sample barcodes and UMIs. TCRdb passed the 5' RACE reads through MiXCR, listing each CDR3 protein once. The data show 250,000 to 350,000 distinct CDR3 sequences, with roughly a fifth seen just once and about 21% held by the top ten. Study outcomes and limitations: From day 15 to 85, contracting clones were balanced between CD4 and CD8, whereas later expanders leaned toward CD4+. The finding that pre-infection memory included some responding clones suggested that cross-reactive memory joined. Among contracting clones, CD4+ were mainly CM/EM and CD8+ enriched in EMRA.

The ends were cut back, 3 bases at V and 1 base at J, with 9 bases in the middle. Germline V gene data show CDR1 as SGDLS and CDR2 as YYNGEE. This CDR3 region has 14 residues. This chain connects TRBV9 to TRBJ2-3; possibly TRBD2 for D (5 bases). Sequencing was carried out using PBMCs or a T cell subset sorted from them (not recorded which). This receptor was obtained from a man between 18 and 35 years old who had mild COVID-19 (a few samples of this study predate the infection). Cell type and time point are not known. This CDR3 is CASSETGGTDTQYF. CDR3 nucleotides: TGTGCCAGCAGCGAGACCGGGGGCACAGATACGCAGTATTTT.